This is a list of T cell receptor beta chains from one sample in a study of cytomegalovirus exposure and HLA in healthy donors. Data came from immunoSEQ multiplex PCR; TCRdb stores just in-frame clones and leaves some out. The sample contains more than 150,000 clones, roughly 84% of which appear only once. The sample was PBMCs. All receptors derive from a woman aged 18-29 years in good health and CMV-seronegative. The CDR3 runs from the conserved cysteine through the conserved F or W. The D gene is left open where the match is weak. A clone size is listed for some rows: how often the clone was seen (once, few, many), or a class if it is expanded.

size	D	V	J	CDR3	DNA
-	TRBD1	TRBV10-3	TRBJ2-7	CAISADRVVYEQYF	TGTGCCATCAGCGCGGACAGGGTAGTCTACGAGCAGTACTTC
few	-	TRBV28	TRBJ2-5	CASSSTLTRRETQYF	TGTGCCAGCAGTTCCACCCTGACTAGACGAGAGACCCAGTACTTC
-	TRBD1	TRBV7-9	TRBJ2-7	CASSRLPGQGRYEQYF	TGTGCCAGCAGCCGCCTCCCGGGACAGGGACGATACGAGCAGTACTTC
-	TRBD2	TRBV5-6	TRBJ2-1	CASSLASGEQFF	TGTGCCAGCAGCTTGGCTAGCGGGGAGCAGTTCTTC
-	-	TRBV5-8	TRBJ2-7	CASSLALEAAYEQYF	TGTGCCAGCAGCTTGGCACTGGAGGCGGCCTACGAGCAGTACTTC
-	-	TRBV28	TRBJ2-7	CASSLGRVYEQYF	TGTGCCAGCAGTTTAGGCAGGGTCTACGAGCAGTACTTC
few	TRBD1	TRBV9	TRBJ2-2	CASSGPGQGNPGELFF	TGTGCCAGCAGCGGCCCGGGACAGGGGAACCCCGGGGAGCTGTTTTTT
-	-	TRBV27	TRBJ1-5	CASSLTAATIYSNQPQHF	TGTGCCAGCAGTTTAACGGCAGCGACCATTTATAGCAATCAGCCCCAGCATTTT
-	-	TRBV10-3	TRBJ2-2	CAISGGQGTGELFF	TGTGCCATCTCGGGGGGCCAGGGTACCGGGGAGCTGTTTTTT
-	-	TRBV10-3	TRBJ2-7	CAITPGENDEQYF	TGTGCCATCACTCCAGGGGAGAACGACGAGCAGTACTTC
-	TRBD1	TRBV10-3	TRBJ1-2	CAISDGGRGLSGYTF	TGTGCCATCAGTGACGGGGGCAGGGGGCTTTCTGGCTACACCTTC
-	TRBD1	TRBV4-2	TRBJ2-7	CASSQEGDSSYEQYF	TGTGCCAGCAGCCAAGAGGGGGACAGCTCCTACGAGCAGTACTTC
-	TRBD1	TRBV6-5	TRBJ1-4	CASSSPGQGEKLFF	TGTGCCAGCAGTTCTCCGGGACAGGGTGAAAAACTGTTTTTT
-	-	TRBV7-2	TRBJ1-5	CASSSEVGPQHF	TGTGCCAGCAGCTCGGAGGTGGGTCCCCAGCATTTT
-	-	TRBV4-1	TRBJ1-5	CASSQVLVPGEPQHF	TGCGCCAGCAGCCAGGTGTTGGTTCCGGGGGAGCCCCAGCATTTT
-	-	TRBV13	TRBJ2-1	CASSPGTRNEQFF	TGTGCCAGCAGCCCCGGGACTCGCAATGAGCAGTTCTTC
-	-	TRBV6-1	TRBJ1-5	CASRRTDSNQPQHF	TGTGCCAGTCGACGGACAGATAGCAATCAGCCCCAGCATTTT
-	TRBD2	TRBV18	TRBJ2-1	CASSNLAGGNEQFF	TGTGCCAGCTCAAACCTAGCGGGAGGCAATGAGCAGTTCTTC
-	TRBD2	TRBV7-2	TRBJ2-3	CASSLWEAGGTDTQYF	TGTGCCAGCAGCTTATGGGAAGCGGGAGGCACAGATACGCAGTATTTT
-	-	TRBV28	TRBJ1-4	CASSHPTEREKLFF	TGTGCCAGCAGTCACCCCACCGAGCGAGAAAAACTGTTTTTT
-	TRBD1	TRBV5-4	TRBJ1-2	CASSLGQGDYGYTF	TGTGCCAGCAGCCTGGGACAGGGGGACTATGGCTACACCTTC
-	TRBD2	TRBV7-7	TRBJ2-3	CASSLGLAATDTQYF	TGTGCTAGCAGCTTAGGCCTAGCGGCCACAGATACGCAGTATTTT
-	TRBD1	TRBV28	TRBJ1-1	CASSRQGLRTEAFF	TGTGCCAGCAGTCGACAGGGGTTGCGCACTGAAGCTTTCTTT
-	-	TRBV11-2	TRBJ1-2	CASSFVGQPVYGYTF	TGTGCCAGCAGCTTTGTCGGACAGCCGGTCTATGGCTACACCTTC
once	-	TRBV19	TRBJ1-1	CASSKSGVATEAFF	TGTGCCAGTAGTAAGTCAGGGGTGGCCACTGAAGCTTTCTTT
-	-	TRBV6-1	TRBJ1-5	CASSEGAGGYSNQPQHF	TGTGCCAGCAGTGAAGGGGCGGGCGGCTATAGCAATCAGCCCCAGCATTTT
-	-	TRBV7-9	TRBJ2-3	CASSQLGRTDTQYF	TGTGCCAGCAGCCAACTAGGGCGGACAGATACGCAGTATTTT
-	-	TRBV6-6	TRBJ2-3	CASSPTYPDTQYF	TGTGCCAGCAGCCCGACATATCCAGATACGCAGTATTTT
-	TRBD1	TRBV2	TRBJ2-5	CASREQGAGETQYF	TGTGCCAGCAGAGAGCAGGGGGCTGGAGAGACCCAGTACTTC
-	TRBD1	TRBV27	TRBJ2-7	CASRRQGAVIWEQYF	TGTGCCAGCAGGCGACAGGGGGCCGTAATCTGGGAGCAGTACTTC
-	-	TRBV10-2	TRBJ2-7	CASSRQDYEQYF	TGCGCCAGCAGTCGACAGGACTACGAGCAGTACTTC
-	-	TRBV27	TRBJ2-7	CASSKRGTYEQYF	TGTGCCAGCAGTAAACGGGGTACCTACGAGCAGTACTTC
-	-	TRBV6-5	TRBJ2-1	CASSPGSGNEQFF	TGTGCCAGCAGCCCCGGTTCGGGGAATGAGCAGTTCTTC
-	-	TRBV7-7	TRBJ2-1	CASSPNSGYEQFF	TGTGCCAGCAGCCCCAACTCGGGGTATGAGCAGTTCTTC
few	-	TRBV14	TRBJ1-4	CASSPRSSRVKLFF	TGTGCCAGCAGCCCCCGTAGCTCCCGGGTTAAACTGTTTTTT
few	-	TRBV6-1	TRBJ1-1	CASSDQLGRGGTEAFF	TGTGCCAGCAGTGACCAATTGGGGAGGGGAGGCACTGAAGCTTTCTTT
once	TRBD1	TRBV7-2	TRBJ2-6	CASTLRAGGATGANVLTF	TGTGCCAGCACCCTCCGGGCAGGGGGCGCGACTGGGGCCAACGTCCTGACTTTC
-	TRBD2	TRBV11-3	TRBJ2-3	CASSLGTSGSSTDTQYF	TGTGCCAGCAGCTTAGGGACTAGCGGGAGCTCAACAGATACGCAGTATTTT
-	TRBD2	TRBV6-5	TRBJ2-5	CASRTSGGHQETQYF	TGTGCCAGCCGGACTAGCGGGGGGCACCAAGAGACCCAGTACTTC
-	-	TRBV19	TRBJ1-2	CASTPPGGSNYGYTF	TGTGCCAGTACCCCGCCGGGGGGCTCTAACTATGGCTACACCTTC
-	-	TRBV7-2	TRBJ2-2	CASSLGRIAGELFF	TGTGCCAGCAGCTTAGGGCGGATAGCCGGGGAGCTGTTTTTT
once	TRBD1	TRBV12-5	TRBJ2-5	CASGLKGAETQYF	TGTGCTAGTGGCCTCAAGGGGGCTGAGACCCAGTACTTC
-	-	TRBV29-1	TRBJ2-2	CSVAGDTNTGELFF	TGCAGCGTGGCCGGGGACACTAACACCGGGGAGCTGTTTTTT